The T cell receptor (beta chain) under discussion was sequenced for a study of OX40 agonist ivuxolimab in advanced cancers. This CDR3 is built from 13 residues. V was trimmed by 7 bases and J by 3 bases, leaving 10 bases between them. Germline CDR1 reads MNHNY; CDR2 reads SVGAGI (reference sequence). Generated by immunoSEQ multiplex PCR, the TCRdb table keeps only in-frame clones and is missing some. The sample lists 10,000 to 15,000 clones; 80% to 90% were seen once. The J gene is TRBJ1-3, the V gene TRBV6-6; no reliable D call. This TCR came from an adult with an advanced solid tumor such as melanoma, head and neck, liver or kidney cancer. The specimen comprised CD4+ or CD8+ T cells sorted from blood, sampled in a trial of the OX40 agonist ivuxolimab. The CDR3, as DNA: TGTGCCAGCACGATCTCCTATGGAAACACCATATATTTT. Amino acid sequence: CASTISYGNTIYF.